This record looks at one T cell receptor beta chain sequence and its context. What it binds is unknown. This specimen comes from a study of shared clonotypes between healthy human individuals. Study-wide points: Large sequencing depth failed to make sorted-subset sequencing complete, rarefaction showed.

Clones were read by immunoSEQ multiplex PCR, and TCRdb kept only the in-frame ones, dropping some. This table has some 300,000 clones, roughly 80% appearing once. Between the trimmed V and J ends, which lost 4 bases and 5 bases, there was a span of 15 bases. Germline lookup yields CDR1 SEHNR and CDR2 FQNEAQ (reference sequence). CDR3 size: 15 residues. This receptor was identified in a man younger than 45 in good health. The chain recombines TRBV7-9 with TRBJ2-1, with D tentatively TRBD1 (5 bases). Sequencing input: memory CD4+ T cells sorted from blood. Subset noted: CD45RA-negative fraction. The chain's CDR3 is CASSSPRRQNNEQFF. The CDR3 DNA is TGTGCCAGCAGCTCCCCAAGACGACAGAACAATGAGCAGTTCTTC.